The rows below give T cell receptor beta chains drawn from one sample of a study of tumor-infiltrating lymphocytes in primary liver carcinoma. TCRdb independently ran MiXCR on the multiplex PCR reads; one entry per CDR3 protein. The table lists fewer than 75,000 distinct CDR3 sequences, over 60% of them singletons. Sequencing used liver tumor tissue from sampling region 4. Receptors originate from a man in his forties with primary liver carcinoma and hepatitis B virus infection. The CDR3 runs from the conserved cysteine through the conserved F or W. D genes are given only for firm matches. Some rows mark clone size as missing; the rest say once, few, many or name a class of expanded clone.

TRBV12-3/TRBV12-4	NA	NA	TRBJ2-2	CPSSPGLSEGELFF	TGTCCCAGCAGTCCGGGACTGTCCGAGGGGGAGCTGTTTTTT
TRBV9	NA	TRBD2	TRBJ2-3	CASSVVSGGTDTQYF	TGTGCCAGCAGCGTAGTTAGCGGGGGCACAGATACGCAGTATTTT
TRBV7-9	NA	TRBD1	TRBJ1-1	CASEIRDRGTEAFF	TGTGCCAGCGAGATTCGGGACAGGGGAACAGAAGCTTTCTTT
TRBV7-8	NA	NA	TRBJ2-7	CASSSTRDYEQYF	TGTGCCAGCAGTTCCACCAGGGACTACGAGCAGTACTTC
TRBV6-2/TRBV6-3	once	NA	TRBJ1-1	CAVLPGTAFTEVIF	TGTGCCGTCCTCCCTGGGACCGCCTTCACTGAAGTTATCTTT
TRBV6-1	many	TRBD1	TRBJ2-7	CASSTGTGPYEQYF	TGTGCCAGCAGTACCGGGACAGGACCCTACGAGCAGTACTTC
TRBV29-1	many	NA	TRBJ2-7	CSVEGVPSYEQYF	TGCAGCGTTGAAGGTGTTCCCTCCTACGAGCAGTACTTC
TRBV28	NA	TRBD1	TRBJ1-5	CASSSGTGYYSNQSQPF	TGTGCCAGCAGTTCCGGGACAGGATACTATAGCAATCAGTCCCAGCCTTTT
TRBV11-2	once	NA	TRBJ2-2	CVSSPYPEVFTGELFF	TGTGTCAGCAGTCCGTATCCCGAGGTTTTTACCGGGGAGCTGTTTTTT
TRBV11-2	few	TRBD2	TRBJ2-7	CVSSLRTSGVSYEQYF	TGTGTCAGCAGCTTACGGACTAGCGGGGTCTCCTACGAGCAGTACTTC
TRBV6-5	NA	NA	TRBJ2-3	CASGEWDIQYF	TGTGCCAGTGGTGAATGGGATATACAGTATTTT
TRBV12-3/TRBV12-4	NA	NA	TRBJ2-7	CASTSLLSLYEQYF	TGTGCTAGCACTTCCCTATTGAGCCTTTACGAGCAGTACTTC
TRBV4-2	NA	NA	TRBJ2-1	CASTPRGASRNNEQFF	TGTGCCAGCACCCCACGCGGGGCTAGCAGGAACAACGAGCAGTTCTTC
TRBV29-1	many	NA	TRBJ2-1	CSVEDSDYNEQFF	TGCAGCGTCGAGGATAGTGATTACAATGAGCAGTTCTTC
TRBV6-2/TRBV6-3	NA	TRBD1	TRBJ1-1	CGSSYGQGKNTEAFF	TGCGGCAGCAGTTATGGACAGGGAAAGAACACTGAAGCTTTCTTT
TRBV7-2	many	NA	TRBJ2-7	CASSRGRQDTYEQYF	TGTGCCAGCAGCCGGGGCCGACAGGATACCTACGAGCAGTACTTC
TRBV24-1	once	NA	TRBJ2-1	CDTSVRWDGNEQLF	TGTGACACCAGTGTTCGATGGGATGGGAATGAGCAGCTCTTC
TRBV29-1	NA	TRBD1	TRBJ1-4	CIAGQQNEKLFF	TGCATCGCGGGACAGCAAAATGAAAAACTGTTTTTT
TRBV11-2	NA	NA	TRBJ2-1	CVSSLDGRFSGTLYNEQFF	TGTGTCAGCAGCTTAGATGGACGATTCAGCGGGACACTTTACAATGAGCAGTTCTTC
TRBV5-1	once	NA	TRBJ2-3	CASGLSGNNQPQYF	TGCGCCAGCGGATTGTCAGGGAACAATCAGCCCCAGTATTTT
TRBV4-1	NA	TRBD2	TRBJ2-2	CASSPGGSGRGNTWELFF	TGTGCCAGCAGCCCTGGAGGTAGCGGGAGGGGAAACACCTGGGAGCTGTTTTTT
TRBV4-2	few	NA	TRBJ2-2	CASSQAGQGGTGELFF	TGTGCCAGCAGCCAAGCCGGGCAGGGCGGCACCGGGGAGCTGTTTTTT
TRBV29-1	NA	TRBD1	TRBJ2-7	CSLEGTGSYEQYF	TGCAGCCTTGAAGGGACAGGGTCCTACGAACAGTACTTC
TRBV6-1	NA	TRBD2	TRBJ2-1	CAAVNGGGYNEQFF	TGTGCAGCAGTGAATGGGGGGGGTTACAATGAGCAGTTCTTC
TRBV11-2	NA	NA	TRBJ2-7	CASSLGGASAQYF	TGTGCCAGCAGTCTCGGAGGGGCTAGCGCGCAGTACTTC
TRBV15	NA	NA	TRBJ2-1	CAAGTWWNEQFF	TGTGCCGCGGGGACATGGTGGAATGAGCAGTTCTTC
TRBV2	NA	TRBD1	TRBJ1-1	CASREFPGQEKNTEAFF	TGTGCCAGCAGAGAGTTTCCGGGACAGGAGAAAAACACTGAAGCTTTCTTT
TRBV5-1	NA	NA	TRBJ2-1	CASSYVGGPYGEQFF	TGCGCCAGCAGCTATGTGGGGGGACCTTACGGTGAGCAGTTCTTC